These T cell receptor beta chains were read from a single sample in a study of blood T cell repertoires in COVID-19. TCRdb's table, derived via immunoSEQ multiplex PCR, lists solely in-frame clones and lacks some. Counted here are hundreds of thousands of clones, 70% to 90% occurring once; the ten biggest clones make up roughly 8.5%. What was sequenced was PBMCs or T cells enriched from blood (not recorded which). The receptors here all came from a woman in her sixties who had recovered from COVID-19. The CDR3 runs from the conserved cysteine through the conserved F or W. D genes are given only for firm matches. Clone sizes are given selectively: once, few, many, or a class where the clone is expanded.

v_call	j_call	clone_size	cdr3_length	d_call	cdr3_nt	cdr3_aa
TRBV28	TRBJ2-1	-	12	-	TGTGCCAGCAGTTTCCCCCGAGGGGAGCAGTTCTTC	CASSFPRGEQFF
TRBV2	TRBJ1-5	-	14	TRBD1	TGTGCCAGCAGTGACGGGACAGTGGGTCAGCCCCAGCATTTT	CASSDGTVGQPQHF
TRBV11-2	TRBJ2-2	-	13	-	TGTGCCAGCGGATATAACGAGGCCGGGGAGCTGTTTTTT	CASGYNEAGELFF
TRBV2	TRBJ1-3	-	15	TRBD1	TGTGCCAGCAGTCGGGGGACAGGGTCGGGAAACACCATATATTTT	CASSRGTGSGNTIYF
TRBV24-1	TRBJ1-4	-	15	-	TGTGCCACCAGTGATTCCGGGGCGCGGGGTGAAAAACTGTTTTTT	CATSDSGARGEKLFF
TRBV5-1	TRBJ2-7	-	14	-	TGCGCCAGCAGCCCCGGGACTCTGCCTCACGAGCAGTACTTC	CASSPGTLPHEQYF
TRBV2	TRBJ2-1	-	12	-	TGTGCCAGCAGGGAAGACAGAGGGGGTCAGTTCTTC	CASREDRGGQFF
TRBV3-1/TRBV3-2	TRBJ1-1	-	15	-	TGTGCCAGCAGTCAAAGGGGCGTTGGCGGCACTGAAGCTTTCTTT	CASSQRGVGGTEAFF
TRBV24-1	TRBJ1-2	-	13	-	TGTGCCACCAGTGATTTGACAGGGTACGGCTACACCTTC	CATSDLTGYGYTF
TRBV14	TRBJ1-1	-	14	-	TGTGCCAGCAGCCAAGACAGGGTGGACCCTGAAGCTTTCTTT	CASSQDRVDPEAFF
TRBV2	TRBJ1-4	-	12	-	TGTGCCAGCAGTGAAGAGGCAGGGAATTGGTTTTTT	CASSEEAGNWFF
TRBV19	TRBJ1-2	few	13	TRBD1	TGTGCCAGTAGTATGACAGGGGGCTATGGCTACACCTTC	CASSMTGGYGYTF
TRBV5-4	TRBJ2-3	-	16	-	TGTGCCAGCAGCTTGGGGGCGGGATTGGGTGCAGATACGCAGTATTTT	CASSLGAGLGADTQYF
TRBV19	TRBJ2-4	-	16	-	TGTGCCAGTAGTATAGAGCCGCGGGGAGCCAAAAACATTCAGTACTTC	CASSIEPRGAKNIQYF
TRBV5-8	TRBJ1-1	-	14	-	TGTGCCAGCAGCCTGCCACGGGACATCTTTGAAGCTTTCTTT	CASSLPRDIFEAFF
TRBV5-1	TRBJ1-2	-	17	TRBD1	TGCGCCAGCAGCTTCCCCACATCGACAGGGGAATACTATGGCTACACCTTC	CASSFPTSTGEYYGYTF
TRBV6-5	TRBJ2-1	-	15	TRBD1	TGTGCCAGCAGGCATACCGGGACAGGGGGCGATGAGCAGTTCTTC	CASRHTGTGGDEQFF
TRBV6-5	TRBJ2-1	-	15	TRBD2	TGTGCCAGCAGTTCCTTAGCGGGGGGGAACAATGAGCAGTTCTTC	CASSSLAGGNNEQFF
TRBV2	TRBJ1-1	once	14	TRBD1	TGTGCCAGCAAATTTAGGACAGGGGACACTGAAGCTTTCTTT	CASKFRTGDTEAFF
TRBV19	TRBJ2-1	-	15	TRBD1	TGTGCCAGTAGGGCGGACAGGGGCGCAGGCAATGAGCAGTTCTTC	CASRADRGAGNEQFF
TRBV7-9	TRBJ2-7	-	14	-	TGTGCCAGCAGCTTAGCGGCGGCGTTCTACGAGCAGTACTTC	CASSLAAAFYEQYF
TRBV27	TRBJ2-5	-	14	TRBD2	TGTGCCAGCAGCCCCGGGACTATCCAAGAGACCCAGTACTTC	CASSPGTIQETQYF
TRBV3-1/TRBV3-2	TRBJ2-2	-	16	-	TGTGCCAGCAGCCAACGCCGCCCAGCGGGCACCGGGGAGCTGTTTTTT	CASSQRRPAGTGELFF
TRBV5-1	TRBJ1-1	-	14	-	TGCGCCAGCAGCTTAGGGACTAGGGCCCTTGGAGCTTTCTTT	CASSLGTRALGAFF
TRBV19	TRBJ1-4	-	16	TRBD1	TGTGCCAGTAGCCGTATAACCCGGACAGGAAATGAAAAACTGTTTTTT	CASSRITRTGNEKLFF
TRBV2	TRBJ2-1	-	14	-	TGTGCCAGCATCGGAGCGGCCTCCTACAATGAGCAGTTCTTC	CASIGAASYNEQFF
TRBV5-6	TRBJ1-2	once	16	-	TGTGCCAGCAGCTTGGCCCAGGGATTACTTTTCTATGGCTACACCTTC	CASSLAQGLLFYGYTF
TRBV7-9	TRBJ1-1	-	13	TRBD1	TGTGCCAGCAGCTTAACAGGGGGCTGGGAAGCTTTCTTT	CASSLTGGWEAFF
TRBV27	TRBJ2-3	once	15	TRBD1	TGTGCCAGCAGTTTATCAGGCCGAAGGGGGCCCAAACAGTATTTT	CASSLSGRRGPKQYF
TRBV13	TRBJ2-1	-	13	-	TGTGCCAGCAGCCCAAACCCGGACAATGAGCAGTTCTTC	CASSPNPDNEQFF
TRBV18	TRBJ1-2	-	16	-	TGTGCCAGCTCTACCAGGCAGGGCGGGATGCACTATGGCTACACCTTC	CASSTRQGGMHYGYTF
TRBV28	TRBJ1-1	-	13	-	TGTGCCAGCAGTTTAGCCAGGGGCACTGAAGCTTTCTTT	CASSLARGTEAFF
TRBV28	TRBJ2-5	few	11	-	TGTGCCAGCAGTTTACGGGAGACCCAGTACTTC	CASSLRETQYF
TRBV2	TRBJ2-7	-	15	-	TGTGCCAGCAGCTGGGGGGTTCTTAACTCCTACGAGCAGTACTTC	CASSWGVLNSYEQYF
TRBV5-1	TRBJ2-3	-	15	-	TGCGCCAGCAGCTTACAGGGATCAGGCACAGATACGCAGTATTTT	CASSLQGSGTDTQYF
TRBV19	TRBJ2-1	-	11	-	TGTGCCACCTCAAGCGAGGTTGAGCAGTTCTTC	CATSSEVEQFF
TRBV11-2	TRBJ1-1	once	16	-	TGTGCCAGCAGCCGACTTAGGTCCGGGGGAGGAACTGAAGCTTTCTTT	CASSRLRSGGGTEAFF
TRBV6-6	TRBJ2-1	-	15	-	TGTGCCAGCAGCCCGTCCGACAGTTTCTACAATGAGCAGTTCTTC	CASSPSDSFYNEQFF
TRBV9	TRBJ1-1	-	15	TRBD1	TGTGCCAGCAGCACCCGGGACAGTCCGAACACTGAAGCTTTCTTT	CASSTRDSPNTEAFF
TRBV5-1	TRBJ2-1	-	11	-	TGCGCCAGCAGCTCCGGCAATGAGCAGTTCTTC	CASSSGNEQFF
TRBV5-1	TRBJ1-1	-	14	TRBD1	TGCGCCAGCAGTCCTCAGGGGGAGAACACTGAAGCTTTCTTT	CASSPQGENTEAFF
TRBV5-1	TRBJ1-2	once	13	TRBD1	TGCGCCAGCAGATTTAGGACAGGGGATGGCTACACCTTC	CASRFRTGDGYTF
TRBV28	TRBJ1-2	-	11	-	TGTGCCAGCAGACAGGAAGGAGGCTACACCTTC	CASRQEGGYTF
TRBV30	TRBJ1-6	-	17	TRBD1	TGTGCCTGGAACAGGGATGGACAGGGATCCTATAATTCACCCCTCCACTTT	CAWNRDGQGSYNSPLHF
TRBV7-8	TRBJ2-7	once	13	TRBD1	TGTGCCAGCAGCCCGGGACAGGGCTACGAGCAGTACTTC	CASSPGQGYEQYF
TRBV2	TRBJ2-3	once	14	-	TGTGCCAGCAGTGTCTCGCGGAACACAGATACGCAGTATTTT	CASSVSRNTDTQYF
TRBV2	TRBJ1-5	-	14	-	TGTGCCAGCAGTCCGGACAGCTTCAATCAGCCCCAGCATTTT	CASSPDSFNQPQHF
TRBV28	TRBJ1-4	few	15	TRBD1	TGTGCCAGCAGTTTAGTTGGACAGGGAGGTGAAAAACTGTTTTTT	CASSLVGQGGEKLFF
TRBV11-2	TRBJ1-6	-	16	-	TGTGCCAGCAGCTTAGGTAGGAGCTCCTATAATTCACCCCTCCACTTT	CASSLGRSSYNSPLHF
TRBV24-1	TRBJ1-4	-	13	-	TGTGCCACCAGTCCCCAGACAAATGAAAAACTGTTTTTT	CATSPQTNEKLFF
TRBV27	TRBJ1-2	-	17	-	TGTGCCAGCAGTTTAATAAGTGGCGCAGGAGGTCACTATGGCTACACCTTC	CASSLISGAGGHYGYTF
TRBV18	TRBJ2-6	-	19	-	TGTGCCAGCTCACCACGAGGAGAACCTGAGGGCTCTGGGGCCAACGTCCTGACTTTC	CASSPRGEPEGSGANVLTF
TRBV6-1	TRBJ1-4	-	16	-	TGTGCCAGCAGTGACCCGAGGGGGGGGATCGGTGAAAAACTGTTTTTT	CASSDPRGGIGEKLFF
TRBV10-3	TRBJ1-1	-	14	TRBD1	TGTGCCATCAGTGGGACAGGGTCGAACACTGAAGCTTTCTTT	CAISGTGSNTEAFF